The sample holds a few counts of the clone carrying this TCR beta chain. Its specificity is not known. This entry is derived from a study of T cell repertoires in cytomegalovirus infection. TCRdb passed the reads through MiXCR, listing each CDR3 protein once. The table includes some 560,000 distinct CDR3 sequences, about 40% detected once. The CDR3 is 12 residues long. Between the trimmed V and J ends, which lost 5 bases and 5 bases, there was a span of 9 bases. CDR1 and CDR2 (germline): SGHVS, FQNEAQ. This sequence originates from a human donor in good health (CMV status not recorded). Some clones in this sample may be carry-over from other donors' samples. Sequencing used cultured PBMCs, obtained from culture after CMV antigen stimulation. The gene calls are TRBV7-8 and TRBJ2-5; D is unclear. CDR3 amino acids: CASSTHLETQYF. Written as DNA, the CDR3 is TGTGCCAGCAGCACCCATCTTGAGACCCAGTACTTC.